The T cell receptor beta chain described here comes from a study of T-cell memory formation after mild COVID-19. The length of the CDR3 is 22 residues. In germline, CDR1 is MGHRA, CDR2 YSYEKL. With V trimmed by 1 base and J by 0 bases, 20 bases remained unmatched. About this clonotype itself: Antigen unknown.

MiXCR, applied by TCRdb to the 5' RACE reads, yields one record per CDR3 protein. The data contain fewer than 60,000 distinct CDR3 sequences, roughly a quarter of them seen just once; the ten biggest clones take up about 41%. Findings and caveats of the study: Certain responding clones were present in pre-infection memory, suggesting participation of cross-reactive memory. Most CD4+ clones that shrank were in CM and EM, while CD8+ ones turned up in EMRA.

Sequencing was done on a sample of PBMCs or a T cell subset sorted from them (not recorded which). The chain joins TRBV4-1 to TRBJ2-4; 8 bases match TRBD1. The receptor was derived from a man aged 18 to 35 who had mild COVID-19 (a few samples of this study predate the infection). Cell type and time point are not known. In nucleotides, the CDR3 is TGCGCCAGCAGCCAAGCCCAGGGAGTGACAGGGGCACTCAATCTAGCCAAAAACATTCAGTACTTC. This encodes CASSQAQGVTGALNLAKNIQYF.